The source of this T cell receptor beta chain is a study of T-cell memory formation after mild COVID-19 (dated by TCRdb to about 2021). Notes on the research overall: TCR sequence clusters from the two donors were largely donor specific. The cohort was made up of two young adult volunteers, one female and one male, who were previously healthy. T-cell clones expanding and contracting after mild COVID-19 in a couple of donors were tracked by longitudinal TCRalpha and TCRbeta repertoire sequencing.

TCRdb names Illumina NovaSeq 6000 as the instrument used. TCRalpha and TCRbeta cDNA libraries were built by 5'RACE with constant-segment primers, adding sample barcodes and unique molecular identifiers. RNA was extracted from every sample with Trizol reagent. The libraries were amplified in two PCR steps, and the second step added a second sample barcode and Illumina TruSeq adapters. Libraries were sequenced on an Illumina NovaSeq with 2 x 150 bp paired-end reads. Processing in the source paper ran as follows. Reads were demultiplexed and collapsed into UMI-guided consensus sequences with migec v1.2.7. With mixcr v2.1.11, UMI consensuses were aligned to TRA and TRB V and J templates and assembled into clonotypes. Clonotypes were classified as expanded or contracted when called significant by both edgeR and NoisET, with noise models trained on biological replicates. edgeR calls used a false discovery rate-adjusted p below 0.01 and a log2 fold-change threshold of 1. As an exploratory analysis of dynamics, max-normalized trajectories of the 1000 most abundant clonotypes were examined with PCA combined with hierarchical clustering. Separately sequenced CD4+ and CD8+ repertoires were used to assign the CD4 or CD8 phenotype of responding clones. TCRdb cleaned the public reads at Q25 with fastp, built clones with MiXCR and kept in-frame beta chains. For every CDR3 protein sequence, its rows merge into one entry that carries the most common genes and DNA. What appears here as the V and J calls and clone size reflects TCRdb's work, not the paper's. The sample table lists about 110,000 distinct CDR3 sequences, approximately 13% of them with a count of one. 25% to 35% of the sample rests with the top ten.

The paper as a whole reports these results and caveats: SARS-CoV-2 specificity of the second-wave clones peaking on day 37 was not confirmed. Clones that contracted from day 15 to 85 showed balanced CD4/CD8 phenotypes, whereas a second wave of clones that expanded from day 15 to 37 leaned towards CD4+. Some responding clones were found in pre-infection memory, which suggests that pre-existing cross-reactive memory T cells took part in the SARS-CoV-2 response. Only a couple of mild cases were covered by the study, and larger cohorts that include severe cases with pre-infection samples were considered necessary. Contracting CD4+ clones were located mainly in the CM and EM memory subsets, whereas CD8+ clones were found to be enriched in EMRA.

Ficoll-Paque density gradient centrifugation was used to isolate PBMCs. This clonotype counts as hyperexpanded (1% or more). This receptor's antigen is unknown. No much larger clone exists at a distance of one base, and base qualities are not known. From the cysteine through the phenylalanine, the CDR3 covers 15 amino acids. This entry keeps only the CDR3 DNA: 45 bases, framed from base 1. Trimming removed 6 bases from V and 4 bases from J, leaving 18 bases between the germline ends. This chain is built from TRBV12-3 or TRBV12-4 and TRBJ1-2; TRBD1 could be the D gene, as 6 bases match. This TCR came from an adult woman who had mild COVID-19 (a few samples of this study predate the infection). The sample titles of this study are shuffled in the database, so cell type and time point are left out; the donor was told from shared clones. The material sequenced was PBMCs or a T cell subset sorted from them (not recorded which). Read as DNA, the sequence is TGTGCCAGCAGCTCCGACAGGAAACCCTCCTATGGCTACACCTTC. This yields the protein CASSSDRKPSYGYTF.